Listed here are 22 T cell receptor beta chains from one sample, sequenced in a study of CD8+CD57+ T cells in acquired aplastic anemia. Sequencing was done on patients that had shown CD8+CD57+ cell expansion by flow cytometry. TCR beta VDJ combinations and CDR3 sequences were profiled from genomic DNA. TCRdb fed the reads into MiXCR, producing one record per CDR3 protein. Of 210,000 or so distinct CDR3 sequences listed, less than 60% are singletons. The specimen was sorted CD4+, CD8+, or CD8+CD57+ T cells (not recorded which) from PBMCs. The receptor source for this set is a human donor with aplastic anemia.

This clonotype was seen a few times. The chain joins TRBV28 to TRBJ1-5, with unresolved D. Germline values: CDR1 MDHEN, CDR2 SYDVKM. Trimming stripped 8 bases from V and 4 bases from J, with 18 bases between. The CDR3 loop spans 15 amino acids. The CDR3 DNA follows: TGTGCCAGCCGCGCGGAAATGGGAAGAAATCAGCCCCAGCATTTT. This codes for CASRAEMGRNQPQHF.

This rearrangement joins TRBV15 to TRBJ1-1; TRBD1 might be the D (5 bases). V lost 6 bases and J 3 bases, leaving 14 bases between the germline ends. Germline CDR1 LNHNV, CDR2 YYDKDF (reference sequence). This CDR3 has 14 amino acids. The CDR3 spells CATSSGGGYTEAFF. CDR3 nucleotide sequence: TGTGCCACCAGTTCGGGGGGGGGGTACACTGAAGCTTTCTTT.

The chain couples TRBV12-3 or TRBV12-4 to TRBJ2-2, with a tentative D call TRBD2 (5 bases). CDR3 length: 14 amino acids. V was shortened by 5 bases and J by 2 bases, with 9 bases between the two germline ends. CDR3 protein: CASSAGLNTGELFF. CDR3 nucleotide sequence: TGTGCCAGCAGTGCTGGACTCAACACCGGGGAGCTGTTTTTT.

The V gene is TRBV6-2 or TRBV6-3, the J gene TRBJ2-4; D is tentatively TRBD1 or TRBD2 (5 bases each). This CDR3 comprises 16 residues. Germline V lookup: CDR1 MNHEY, CDR2 SVGEGT. V was trimmed by 6 bases and J by 0 bases, leaving 15 bases between them. The CDR3: CASSPTGPLAKNIQYF. The CDR3 DNA is TGTGCCAGCAGCCCTACGGGGCCACTAGCCAAAAACATTCAGTACTTC.

The table lists this clonotype with many counts. J is TRBJ2-7 and V is TRBV5-1, with TRBD1 matching over 7 bases. With 5 bases clipped from V and 2 bases from J, the junction kept 10 bases outside the gene matches. Germline assignment: CDR1 SGHRS and CDR2 YFSETQ. This CDR3 comprises 15 residues. The CDR3 protein is CASRAPGTATYEQYF. For the CDR3, the DNA is TGCGCCAGCAGGGCCCCCGGGACAGCGACCTACGAGCAGTACTTC.

CDR3 in amino acids: CASSEGAHRFF. CDR3 bases: TGTGCCAGCAGTGAAGGGGCCCATCGGTTCTTC. This chain connects TRBV2 to TRBJ2-1, with no clear D. V lost 1 base and J 15 bases, leaving 10 bases between the germline ends. This CDR3 is 11 amino acids long. Per germline, CDR1 SNHLY and CDR2 FYNNEI. Based on the CDR3 plus reference TRBV2 and TRBJ2-1, the full variable domain is EPEVTQTPSHQVTQMGQEVILRCVPISNHLYFYWYRQILGQKVEFLVSFYNNEISEKSEIFDDQFSVERPDGSNFTLKIRSTKLEDSAMYFCASSEGAHRFFGPGTRLTVL.

The chain has TRBV9 and TRBJ2-2; D uncertain. Germline assignment: CDR1 SGDLS and CDR2 YYNGEE. The length of the CDR3 is 16 residues. The germline V and J ends were trimmed by 4 bases and 0 bases, with 13 bases remaining between them. Here the CDR3 DNA reads TGTGCCAGCAGCCGCACAACGACGGCGAACACCGGGGAGCTGTTTTTT. Its translation: CASSRTTTANTGELFF. The variable domain in full, with the rest retrieved from reference TRBV9 and TRBJ2-2, is DSGVTQTPKHLITATGQRVTLRCSPRSGDLSVYWYQQSLDQGLQFLIQYYNGEERAKGNILERFSAQQFPDLHSELNLSSLELGDSALYFCASSRTTTANTGELFFGEGSRLTVL.

This clonotype was seen a single time. The rearrangement uses TRBV29-1 and TRBJ1-2; D perhaps matches TRBD1 (5 bases). Germline V gene lookup returns CDR1 SQVTM and CDR2 ANQGSEA. Trimming cost V 2 bases and J 8 bases, with 15 bases left between them. The CDR3 extends over 13 amino acids. CDR3 in amino acids: CSVESPWGVGYTF. DNA of the CDR3: TGCAGCGTTGAAAGTCCATGGGGGGTCGGCTACACCTTC.

This clonotype was observed once. The CDR3 loop reads CASSYTLRGLEEKLFF. As DNA, the CDR3 is TGTGCCAGCAGTTACACCCTACGGGGGCTGGAGGAAAAACTGTTTTTT. This sequence joins TRBV6-5 and TRBJ1-4; maybe TRBD1 (6 bases). V was pared by 2 bases and J by 8 bases, with 18 bases between. CDR3 size: 16 residues. Germline lookup yields CDR1 MNHEY and CDR2 SVGAGI.

This clonotype was found many times. The chain carries TRBV10-3 and TRBJ2-1, with TRBD1 identical over 8 bases. With 3 bases clipped from V and 5 bases from J, the junction kept 9 bases outside the gene matches. The CDR3 sequence is 16 residues long. In germline, CDR1 is ENHRY, CDR2 SYGVKD. The CDR3 protein is CAISDKTGASDNEQFF. CDR3 in DNA: TGTGCCATCAGTGATAAGACAGGGGCTAGCGACAATGAGCAGTTCTTC.

CDR3 in amino acids: CAGEGMDSPLHF. DNA for the CDR3: TGTGCCGGGGAAGGAATGGATTCACCCCTCCACTTT. The chain carries TRBV2 and TRBJ1-6; D not certain. Trimming shortened V by 11 bases and J by 8 bases, and 13 bases separated the two germline ends. Germline V lookup: CDR1 SNHLY, CDR2 FYNNEI. This CDR3 contains 12 residues.

The rearrangement links TRBV9 to TRBJ1-4, with D perhaps TRBD1 (6 bases). This CDR3 is 13 amino acids long. The germline gives CDR1 SGDLS, CDR2 YYNGEE. V dropped 9 bases and J dropped 3 bases, with 12 bases sitting between them. The CDR3 nucleotides are TGTGCCACCCCGACAGGAGCTAATGAAAAACTGTTTTTT. It encodes CATPTGANEKLFF.

The table lists this clonotype with a few counts. The chain is built from TRBV4-1 and TRBJ1-2; 9 bases are a match to TRBD1. The germline V gene has CDR1 MGHRA and CDR2 YSYEKL. V shed 7 bases, J shed 4 bases, and the junction held 10 bases outside the gene matches. The CDR3 contains 15 residues. CDR3: CASTLGQGRVYGYTF. CDR3 nucleotides: TGCGCCAGCACCCTGGGACAGGGTCGGGTCTATGGCTACACCTTC.

The chain is built from TRBV5-1 and TRBJ1-1; D is unclear. The CDR3 totals 13 residues. CDR1 SGHRS and CDR2 YFSETQ come from the germline V gene. V was pared by 4 bases and J by 2 bases, with 9 bases between. The CDR3 DNA follows: TGCGCCAGCAGCGTTGGGAGAAACACTGAAGCTTTCTTT. Its protein is CASSVGRNTEAFF. The whole variable domain, filled in from reference TRBV5-1 and TRBJ1-1, reads KAGVTQTPRYLIKTRGQQVTLSCSPISGHRSVSWYQQTPGQGLQFLFEYFSETQRNKGNFPGRFSGRQFSNSRSEMNVSTLELGDSALYLCASSVGRNTEAFFGQGTRLTVV.

This clonotype was counted many times. V and J are TRBV5-8 and TRBJ1-1; 8 bases match TRBD1. Losses at the gene ends were 4 bases for V and 3 bases for J; bases not matched to a gene: 8. Germline V gene sequence: CDR1 SGHTS, CDR2 YDEGEE. The CDR3 covers 15 residues. Here the CDR3 reads CASSPPTGEDTEAFF. CDR3 coding DNA: TGTGCCAGCAGCCCCCCGACAGGGGAGGACACTGAAGCTTTCTTT. Supplemented by reference TRBV5-8 and TRBJ1-1, the full variable domain reads EAGVTQSPTHLIKTRGQQATLRCSPISGHTSVYWYQQALGLGLQFLLWYDEGEERNRGNFPPRFSGRQFPNYSSELNVNALELEDSALYLCASSPPTGEDTEAFFGQGTRLTVV.

Ten or more counts support this clonotype. V gene TRBV9 combines with J gene TRBJ2-7; a weak D match, TRBD1 (6 bases). The CDR3 has 14 amino acids. From germline, CDR1 is SGDLS and CDR2 YYNGEE. V was cut by 0 bases and J by 4 bases, with 11 bases left in between. The CDR3 region is CASSVDNREYEQYF. The CDR3 nucleotides read TGTGCCAGCAGCGTAGATAACAGGGAGTACGAGCAGTACTTC.

The CDR3 protein is CASSELVAVNEQFF. CDR3 nucleotide sequence: TGTGCCAGCAGTGAATTAGTTGCGGTTAATGAGCAGTTCTTC. The V gene is TRBV25-1, the J gene TRBJ2-1; D not resolved. This CDR3 comprises 14 residues. Germline V lookup: CDR1 MGHDK, CDR2 SYGVNS. The germline V and J ends were trimmed by 1 base and 7 bases, with 11 bases remaining between them.

The sample holds many counts of this clonotype. The gene calls are TRBV12-3 or TRBV12-4 and TRBJ1-4; D is unclear. The CDR3 runs 15 residues. Trimming took 2 bases from V and 7 from J, leaving 14 bases between them. CDR3 region: CASSLRRGVTEKLFF. CDR3 DNA sequence: TGTGCCAGCAGTTTACGGAGAGGCGTGACTGAAAAACTGTTTTTT.

The chain carries TRBV19 and TRBJ1-2; 11 bases line up with TRBD1. This CDR3 has 14 residues. In germline, CDR1 is LNHDA, CDR2 SQIVND (reference sequence). The ends lost 10 bases at V and 5 bases at J; junction bases unmatched: 9. The CDR3 region has the DNA TGTGCCACTGCCATTGGGACAGGGGGTTATGGCTACACCTTC. As protein: CATAIGTGGYGYTF.

This clonotype was counted ten times or more. The chain joins TRBV20-1 to TRBJ1-5, with a tentative D call TRBD1 (6 bases). Trimming left V 3 bases short and J 5 bases short, with 17 bases between. The CDR3 loop spans 15 amino acids. Per germline, CDR1 DFQATT and CDR2 SNEGSKA (reference sequence). DNA for the CDR3: TGCAGTGCTAGGGAACAACAGGGTCACGATCAGCCCCAGCATTTT. Encoded protein: CSAREQQGHDQPQHF.

The rearrangement uses TRBV16 and TRBJ1-5; D not certain. The germline V and J ends were trimmed by 1 base and 2 bases, with 6 bases remaining between them. The CDR3 is 14 residues long. The germline V gene has CDR1 KGHSY and CDR2 FQNENV. The CDR3 region is CASSQWERNQPQHF. CDR3 DNA: TGTGCCAGCAGCCAATGGGAACGCAATCAGCCCCAGCATTTT.

The chain has TRBV5-6 and TRBJ2-7; D is possibly TRBD2 (6 bases). CDR1 SGHDT and CDR2 YYEEEE come from the germline V gene. The V end lost 5 bases, the J end lost 3 bases, and 12 bases lay between the germline ends. There are 13 residues in the CDR3. The CDR3 protein is CASSLWRGYEQYF. The CDR3 DNA follows: TGTGCCAGCAGTCTCTGGAGGGGCTACGAGCAGTACTTC.